Listed here are 5 T cell receptor beta chains from one sample, sequenced in a study of blood T cell repertoires in COVID-19. Sequencing used immunoSEQ multiplex PCR; TCRdb keeps in-frame clones, though not all of them. Among about 74,000 clones listed, approximately 93% were seen once. The sequenced material came from peripheral blood. Receptor source: a man aged 45-65 years with COVID-19, enrolled during active disease.

The rearrangement uses TRBV7-2 and TRBJ2-1; TRBD2 agrees at 10 bases. CDR1 is SGHTA, CDR2 FQGNSA, per germline. The CDR3 extends over 16 amino acids. The trim removed 2 bases at V and 7 bases at J, leaving 8 bases unmatched. The DNA for the CDR3 is TGTGCCAGCAGCTTAAGGGCTAGCGGGAGTTATAATGAGCAGTTCTTC. This encodes CASSLRASGSYNEQFF.

This chain joins TRBV30 and TRBJ1-2; the D gene is possibly TRBD1 (5 bases). CDR1 and CDR2 (germline): GTSNPN, SVGIG (reference sequence). Trimming cost V 0 bases and J 10 bases, with 9 bases left between them. This CDR3 contains 11 residues. CDR3 loop: CAWSVAGPYTF. The CDR3, as DNA: TGTGCCTGGAGTGTGGCAGGGCCCTACACCTTC.

The gene calls are TRBV28 and TRBJ1-2, with TRBD1 matching 7 bases. Germline V gene sequence: CDR1 MDHEN, CDR2 SYDVKM. Trimming took 6 bases from V and 8 from J; bases not matched to a gene: 18. This CDR3 spans 16 amino acids. The CDR3 bases are TGTGCCAGCAGGGTCACAGGGGACCGCTTCTCTAACGGCTACACCTTC. The encoded protein is CASRVTGDRFSNGYTF.

The V call is TRBV18, the J call TRBJ2-7; D gene ambiguous. CDR3 size: 15 residues. The V end lost 2 bases, the J end lost 0 bases, and 11 bases lay between the germline ends. Looked up from germline, CDR1 is KGHSH and CDR2 is LQKENI. The CDR3 loop is CASSPASKSSYEQYV. In DNA form, the CDR3 reads TGTGCCAGCTCACCAGCCTCCAAGAGCTCCTACGAGCAGTACGTC.

This clone was seen a single time. CDR3 protein: CASSISGGKYNEQFF. The CDR3 nucleotides are TGTGCCAGTAGTATTAGTGGCGGGAAGTACAATGAGCAGTTCTTC. V gene TRBV19 combines with J gene TRBJ2-1; a possible D gene is TRBD2 (6 bases). V gave up 3 bases and J gave up 4 bases, with 13 bases separating them. The germline gives CDR1 LNHDA, CDR2 SQIVND (reference sequence). The CDR3 runs 15 residues.